This note documents a single TCR beta chain sequence. As yet, its antigen is unknown. These data originate in a study of human T cells and chemical hapten exposure. Study as a whole: Sensitization involved placing 2% DPC onto a 2 cm by 2 cm region of upper inner arm skin. Weekly diphenylcyclopropenone doses were given to patients' scalps across the approximately 22-week study.

Study-wide findings and caveats: TCRs exceeding 1 in 1000 frequency stayed unchanged with DPC sensitization.

Germline V gene lookup returns CDR1 LNHDA and CDR2 SQIVND (reference sequence). V was clipped by 3 bases and J by 8 bases, with 13 bases between them. The CDR3 length is 13 residues. Noted time point: patch test 1, 2 weeks after DPC sensitization. Sample treatment: therapeutic diphenylcyclopropenone sensitization with weekly scalp DPC. TCRdb re-called the RACE reads with MiXCR, one entry per CDR3 protein. The sample includes roughly 200,000 distinct CDR3 sequences, 20% to 25% of them seen just once. The rearrangement joins TRBV19 to TRBJ1-2; D gene uncertain. This specimen consisted of whole blood, obtained in connection with sensitization to the hapten diphenylcyclopropenone (DPC). This TCR was sampled from a woman between 45 and 65 years old with alopecia areata. Some clones in this sample may be carry-over from other donors' samples. The CDR3 protein is CASSMGGLLGYTF. The CDR3 DNA reads TGTGCCAGTAGTATGGGAGGGTTATTGGGCTACACCTTC.